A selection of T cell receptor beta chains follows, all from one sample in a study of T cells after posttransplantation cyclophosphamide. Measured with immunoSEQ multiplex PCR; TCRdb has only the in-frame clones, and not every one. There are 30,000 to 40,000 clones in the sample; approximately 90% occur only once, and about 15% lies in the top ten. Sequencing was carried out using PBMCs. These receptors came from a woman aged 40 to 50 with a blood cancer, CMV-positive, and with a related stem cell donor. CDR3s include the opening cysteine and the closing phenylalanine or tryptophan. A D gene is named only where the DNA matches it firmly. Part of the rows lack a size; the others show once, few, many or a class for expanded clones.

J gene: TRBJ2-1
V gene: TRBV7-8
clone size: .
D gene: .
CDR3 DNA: TGTGCCAGCAGCCCCTACCGGGCAGGGGCCTCCTACAATGAGCAGTTCTTC
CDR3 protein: CASSPYRAGASYNEQFF

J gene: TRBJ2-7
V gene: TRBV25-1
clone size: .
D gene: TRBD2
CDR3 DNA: TGTGCCAGCAGCCTAGCGGGCCCGGATGAGCAGTACTTC
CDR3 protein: CASSLAGPDEQYF

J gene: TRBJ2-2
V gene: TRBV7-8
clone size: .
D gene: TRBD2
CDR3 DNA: TGTGCCAGCAGCTCCGGAACTCTAGCGGGGGGGCCGGACGGGGAGCTGTTTTTT
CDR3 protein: CASSSGTLAGGPDGELFF

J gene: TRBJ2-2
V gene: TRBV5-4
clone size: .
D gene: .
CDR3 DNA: TGTGCCAGCAGCTTGCGGGGGTTCACCGGGGAGCTGTTTTTT
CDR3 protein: CASSLRGFTGELFF

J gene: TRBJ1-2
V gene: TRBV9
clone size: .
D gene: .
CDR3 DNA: TGTGCCAGCAGCGTATCATTGTTCTATGGCTACACCTTC
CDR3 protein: CASSVSLFYGYTF

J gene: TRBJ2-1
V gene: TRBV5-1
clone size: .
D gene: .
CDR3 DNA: TGCGCCAGCAGCTTGGGGGGGCTCTCCTACAATGAGCAGTTCTTC
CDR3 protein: CASSLGGLSYNEQFF

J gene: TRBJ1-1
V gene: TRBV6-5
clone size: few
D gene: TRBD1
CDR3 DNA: TGTGCCAGCAGATCACAGGGGACTGAAGCTTTCTTT
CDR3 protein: CASRSQGTEAFF

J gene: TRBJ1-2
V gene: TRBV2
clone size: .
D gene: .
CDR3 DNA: TGTGCCAGCAGTGGGGCCGAATGGGGCTACACCTTC
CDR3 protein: CASSGAEWGYTF

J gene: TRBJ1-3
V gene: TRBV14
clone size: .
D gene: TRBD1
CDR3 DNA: TGTGCCAGCAGCCAAGGCCTCCGGACAGGGACTGGAAACACCATATATTTT
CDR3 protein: CASSQGLRTGTGNTIYF

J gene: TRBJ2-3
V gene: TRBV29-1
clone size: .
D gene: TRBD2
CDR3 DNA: TGCAGCCCAGGAGGGCGGGGGGGCGATCGAGATACGCAGTATTTT
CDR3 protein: CSPGGRGGDRDTQYF

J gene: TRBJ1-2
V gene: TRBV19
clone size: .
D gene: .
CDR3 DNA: TGTGCCAGTAGTATTGAGGTCGTGGACAAGTCCTATGGCTACACCTTC
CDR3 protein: CASSIEVVDKSYGYTF

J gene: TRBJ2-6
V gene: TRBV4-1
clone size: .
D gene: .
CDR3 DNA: TGCGCCAGCAGCCAAGCGGGGGTTGGTGGGGCCAACGTCCTGACTTTC
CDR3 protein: CASSQAGVGGANVLTF

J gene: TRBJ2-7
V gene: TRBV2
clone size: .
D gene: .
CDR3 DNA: TGTGCCAGCAGGCGCAGGATCCCTATATCCTACGAGCAGTACTTC
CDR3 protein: CASRRRIPISYEQYF

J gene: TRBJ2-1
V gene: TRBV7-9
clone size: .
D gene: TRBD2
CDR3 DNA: TGTGCCAGCAGCTTACGGACTAGCGGGGGGCGGTGGAATGAGCAGTTCTTC
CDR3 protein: CASSLRTSGGRWNEQFF

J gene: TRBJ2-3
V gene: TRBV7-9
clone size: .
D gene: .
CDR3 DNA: TGTGCCAGCAGCTCCCTAAGGGGGACAGATACGCAGTATTTT
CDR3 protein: CASSSLRGTDTQYF

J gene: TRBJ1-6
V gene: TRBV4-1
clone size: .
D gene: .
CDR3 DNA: TGCGCCAGCAGCCCCCGACAGGAAGGTTCACCCCTCCACTTT
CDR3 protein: CASSPRQEGSPLHF

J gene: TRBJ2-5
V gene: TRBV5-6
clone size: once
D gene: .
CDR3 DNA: TGTGCCAGCAGCCCCCAGACAGGTGGGGAAGAGACCCAGTACTTC
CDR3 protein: CASSPQTGGEETQYF

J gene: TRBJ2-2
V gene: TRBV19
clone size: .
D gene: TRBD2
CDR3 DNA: TGTGCCAGTAGTGGGGGACTAGCGGGGTCAGGGGAGCTGTTTTTT
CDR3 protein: CASSGGLAGSGELFF

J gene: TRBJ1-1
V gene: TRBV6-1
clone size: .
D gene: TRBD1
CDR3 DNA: TGTGCCAGCAGGGGACAGGGGGTGGGTGAAGCTTTCTTT
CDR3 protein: CASRGQGVGEAFF

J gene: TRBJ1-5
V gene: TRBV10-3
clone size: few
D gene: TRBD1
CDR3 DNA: TGTGCCATCAGTGAGTCTACCCTGCACAGGGGGCTTGATCAGCCCCAGCATTTT
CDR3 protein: CAISESTLHRGLDQPQHF